This T cell receptor beta chain was obtained from a study of CD8+CD57+ T cells in acquired aplastic anemia. In the study overall: Sorted CD4+ and CD8+ cells yielded DNA averaging about 3.1 ug. Study-wide findings and caveats: A set of twenty-nine CD8+ CDR3 sequences was shared between patients and controls, and these sequences appeared highly expressed in patients. Controls did not differ significantly from patients in CD8+ Simpson's diversity.

According to the study, genomic DNA was the template for TCR beta VDJ and CDR3 profiling. TCRdb passed the reads through MiXCR, listing each CDR3 protein once. The sample has around 150,000 distinct CDR3 sequences, about 70% seen once. In the case of this clonotype: As yet, its antigen is unknown.

An expansion of CD8+CD57+ cells by flow cytometry had been shown in patients chosen for sequencing. The cohort consisted entirely of patients having severe acquired aplastic anemia. The CDR3 runs 13 residues. Germline V gene data show CDR1 as DFQATT and CDR2 as SNEGSKA (reference sequence). V gave up 1 base and J gave up 6 bases, with 12 bases separating them. This chain connects TRBV20-1 to TRBJ1-2; D unclear. Sequencing was performed on sorted CD4+, CD8+, or CD8+CD57+ T cells (not recorded which) from PBMCs. This clonotype was sampled from a human donor with aplastic anemia. DNA for the CDR3: TGCAGTGCTAGAGCTCCAGGCTTTGATGGCTACACCTTC. Protein sequence: CSARAPGFDGYTF.